The 14 T cell receptor beta chains presented below share a single source sample, sequenced in a study of regulatory T cells in long-lasting Graves disease (dated by TCRdb to the early 2020s). Receptor amplification or capture employed multiplex PCR. Data came from an Illumina HiSeq 4000. iRepertoire HTBI primers and Arm-PCR amplification of CDR3 regions were used to construct TCR beta libraries. TCRdb reprocessed the public reads (quality trimming at Q25 with fastp, clone calling with MiXCR) and kept in-frame beta chains. Rows with a matching CDR3 protein are joined into one entry that keeps the most common DNA and genes. The sample records a few hundred thousand distinct CDR3 sequences, roughly 12% of which are singletons. Roughly 10% of the sample rests with the top ten. The time point tag for this specimen amounts to: newly diagnosed GD, antithyroid drugs for less than 3 months. For both TCR sequencing and RNA sequencing, RNA was extracted from PBMCs in TRIzol.

The data also belong to a second study, concerning T cells in Graves' hyperthyroidism and ophthalmopathy.

The starting material was peripheral blood mononuclear cells (PBMCs), obtained at new diagnosis, from a patient treated with antithyroid drugs. These receptors all stem from a man younger than 45 with Graves disease. Donor details come from another sample of the same person, matched by shared clones.

This sequence joins TRBV6-2 or TRBV6-3 and TRBJ1-3, with TRBD1 as a possible D gene (5 bases). Trimming removed 6 bases from V and 0 bases from J, with 9 bases in between. CDR1 and CDR2 from the germline V gene are MNHEY and SVGEGT. The CDR3 runs 14 residues. As DNA, the CDR3 is TGTGCCAGCAGGCGACAGTCCTCTGGAAACACCATATATTTT. Encoded protein: CASRRQSSGNTIYF.

This clonotype has at least ten counts. The chain employs TRBV12-3 or TRBV12-4 and TRBJ1-2; perhaps TRBD1 as D (5 bases). The CDR3 extends over 15 amino acids. The germline V and J ends were trimmed by 3 bases and 8 bases, with 19 bases remaining between them. Written as DNA, the CDR3 is TGTGCCAGCAGTTTCCCCCTTGGGCGGGGACCAGGCTACACCTTC. This gives the protein CASSFPLGRGPGYTF.

Many counts were recorded for this clonotype. The V and J genes are TRBV28 and TRBJ2-3; D remains unclear. The germline CDR1 and CDR2 sequences are MDHEN and SYDVKM. CDR3 size: 11 residues. The V gene lost 7 bases and the J gene lost 6 bases, with 8 bases spanning the gap. Here the CDR3 reads CASKSPDTQYF. The CDR3 DNA is TGTGCCAGCAAATCGCCGGATACGCAGTATTTT.

This chain uses TRBV5-1 with TRBJ1-2; the match to TRBD1 covers 7 bases. The germline CDR1 and CDR2 sequences are SGHRS and YFSETQ. Trimming cost V 4 bases and J 6 bases; bases outside gene matches: 21. CDR3 length: 18 amino acids. CDR3 coding DNA: TGCGCCAGCAGCATCTCTGGAGGTCGGCAGGGGGGAGGAAATGGCTACACCTTC. Protein product: CASSISGGRQGGGNGYTF.

This clonotype was picked up one time. The chain links TRBV3-1 to TRBJ1-6; D remains ambiguous. Trimming removed 0 bases from V and 11 bases from J, with 20 bases in between. Germline assignment: CDR1 LGHDT and CDR2 YNNKEL (reference sequence). The CDR3 spans 17 residues. CDR3 protein: CASSQEIGSQIFTPLHF. CDR3 bases: TGTGCCAGCAGCCAAGAGATTGGTAGCCAAATCTTTACACCCCTCCACTTT. The full variable domain, rest sourced from reference TRBV3-1 and TRBJ1-6, is DTAVSQTPKYLVTQMGNDKSIKCEQNLGHDTMYWYKQDSKKFLKIMFSYNNKELIINETVPNRFSPKSPDKAHLNLHINSLELGDSAVYFCASSQEIGSQIFTPLHFGNGTRLTVT.

For this clonotype: This sequence may be a read error, since a much larger clone differs from it by one base. The chain is built from TRBV12-3 or TRBV12-4 and TRBJ1-1, with D tentatively TRBD1 (5 bases). The V gene lost 4 bases and the J gene lost 7 bases, with 34 bases spanning the gap. This CDR3 is built from 20 residues. The DNA for the CDR3 is TGTGCCAGCAGTTATGAGGCCCCAGTCAGGGATGTGATGGTTCCAGGTGAAGCTTTCTTT. Translated: CASSYEAPVRDVMVPGEAFF.

This chain connects TRBV9 to TRBJ2-2, with D maybe TRBD1 (6 bases). From germline, CDR1 is SGDLS and CDR2 YYNGEE. V shed 2 bases and J shed 4 bases, with 12 bases lying between them. CDR3 length: 15 amino acids. The CDR3 region is CASSVFTGTTGELFF. CDR3 bases: TGTGCCAGCAGCGTCTTCACAGGGACCACCGGGGAGCTGTTTTTT.

The gene calls are TRBV14 and TRBJ2-7; 10 nucleotides agree with TRBD1. V lost 0 bases and J lost 6; bases outside the gene matches: 5. Germline values: CDR1 SGHDN, CDR2 FVKESK. The CDR3 contains 15 residues. DNA for the CDR3: TGTGCCAGCAGCCAAGAAGGACAGGGGGTATGCGAGCAGTACTTC. Translation gives CASSQEGQGVCEQYF.

This clonotype has at least ten counts. The gene calls are TRBV28 and TRBJ2-5, with 8 bases lining up with TRBD2. This CDR3 is built from 15 residues. The trim removed 5 bases at V and 4 bases at J, leaving 9 bases unmatched. Germline V gives CDR1 MDHEN, CDR2 SYDVKM. CDR3 nucleotide sequence: TGTGCCAGCAGTGACCCGGGACTAGTAGGAGAGACCCAGTACTTC. It yields the protein CASSDPGLVGETQYF.

The table lists this clonotype with a few counts. This chain joins TRBV19 and TRBJ2-7; 12 nucleotides align to TRBD2. The length of the CDR3 is 16 residues. Trimming cost V 5 bases and J 6 bases; bases outside gene matches: 11. Germline V gene sequence: CDR1 LNHDA, CDR2 SQIVND (reference sequence). Written as DNA, the CDR3 is TGTGCCAGTAGTGGGGCCCTGTCGACTAGCGGGAGCGAGCAGTACTTC. This translates into CASSGALSTSGSEQYF.

This clonotype appeared a few times. It is unclear where the CDR3 begins or ends on the DNA, so no DNA is shown, and the CDR3 is as TCRdb lists it. The V gene is TRBV19, the J gene TRBJ2-7; the table gives TRBD1 as D, unverified against the DNA. Germline V gene data show CDR1 as LNHDA and CDR2 as SQIVND (reference sequence). The CDR3 length equals 17 residues, ends included. The CDR3 region is CASSIGVGAGSGYERYF.

This clonotype was found many times. This CDR3 is CASSSGRANEQYF. CDR3 DNA sequence: TGTGCCAGCAGCTCCGGGAGGGCTAACGAGCAGTACTTC. The chain joins TRBV11-2 to TRBJ2-7; 8 bases match TRBD2. Germline assignment: CDR1 SGHAT and CDR2 FQNNGV. V trimming: 4 bases; J trimming: 5 bases; junction bases outside the gene matches: 4. This CDR3 is 13 amino acids long.

This clonotype was seen repeatedly, ten times or more. The rearrangement links TRBV29-1 to TRBJ2-7; 8 bases are a match to TRBD2. V lost 2 bases, J lost 1 base, and 1 base stayed unmatched. CDR3 length: 13 residues. The V gene's germline CDR1 is SQVTM and CDR2 ANQGSEA. CDR3 nucleotide sequence: TGCAGCGTTGAAACTAGCGGTTCCTACGAGCAGTACTTC. Protein product: CSVETSGSYEQYF.

This clonotype was seen a few times. The chain couples TRBV19 to TRBJ1-1, with D perhaps TRBD1 (5 bases). CDR1 and CDR2 (germline): LNHDA, SQIVND (reference sequence). The CDR3 covers 13 residues. V dropped 11 bases and J dropped 3 bases, with 16 bases sitting between them. The CDR3 here is CAGTTKGDTEAFF. CDR3 sequence (DNA): TGTGCCGGGACTACCAAAGGGGACACTGAAGCTTTCTTT.